This T cell receptor beta chain is drawn from a study of radiotherapy plus CTLA-4 blockade in lung cancer. Clones were sequenced by immunoSEQ multiplex PCR, and TCRdb holds only the in-frame ones, with some missing. Among approximately 82,000 clones listed, approximately 80% were seen once. Per the germline V gene, CDR1 is SGHRS and CDR2 is YFSETQ. The CDR3 is 16 residues long. The V end was cut by 0 bases, the J end by 7 bases, with 16 bases between. The chain recombines TRBV5-1 with TRBJ1-4; D not certain. The sequence came from a human donor with non-small cell lung cancer that progressed on radiotherapy plus ipilimumab. Sequencing was performed on peripheral blood, taken from a patient treated with radiotherapy plus ipilimumab. The CDR3, as DNA: TGCGCCAGCAGCTTGGCCGGCAATCCAGAAGGTGAAAAACTGTTTTTT. Translated, it gives CASSLAGNPEGEKLFF.